This TCR beta chain was identified during a study of persistence of HIV-infected CD4 T cells. Study-wide background: A median of about 8 years of suppressive ART preceded sampling.

About this clone itself: Its specificity is not known.

Cells were stimulated nonspecifically with anti-CD3/anti-CD28 magnetic beads. CD4+ T cells upregulating both CD40 ligand and CD69 were sorted as responding cells. Donors were HIV-1-infected adults who began suppressive ART during chronic infection. The study's findings and limits: Compared with CD3/CD28-stimulated cells, CMV- and Gag-responding cells showed lower TCRbeta richness.

V lost 5 bases and J 6 bases, leaving 23 bases between the germline ends. The CDR3 is made up of 16 amino acids. CDR1 is LNHDA, CDR2 SQIVND, per germline (reference sequence). This was the immunoSEQ version 4 assay in survey mode. The assay was immunoSEQ multiplex PCR, and TCRdb's table has in-frame clones only and misses some. The sample holds about 46,000 clones; 80% to 90% are singletons and the top ten take 3% to 3.5%. The receptor comes from an adult woman with HIV who was CMV-seropositive. Material: CD4+ T cells sorted from PBMCs after approximately 19-hour stimulation, obtained from a patient who received antiretroviral therapy. The V and J genes are TRBV19 and TRBJ2-7; D unclear. The CDR3 protein is CASSYSPSGQIFEQYF. CDR3 DNA sequence: TGTGCCAGTAGTTACTCCCCATCCGGGCAGATCTTCGAGCAGTACTTC.